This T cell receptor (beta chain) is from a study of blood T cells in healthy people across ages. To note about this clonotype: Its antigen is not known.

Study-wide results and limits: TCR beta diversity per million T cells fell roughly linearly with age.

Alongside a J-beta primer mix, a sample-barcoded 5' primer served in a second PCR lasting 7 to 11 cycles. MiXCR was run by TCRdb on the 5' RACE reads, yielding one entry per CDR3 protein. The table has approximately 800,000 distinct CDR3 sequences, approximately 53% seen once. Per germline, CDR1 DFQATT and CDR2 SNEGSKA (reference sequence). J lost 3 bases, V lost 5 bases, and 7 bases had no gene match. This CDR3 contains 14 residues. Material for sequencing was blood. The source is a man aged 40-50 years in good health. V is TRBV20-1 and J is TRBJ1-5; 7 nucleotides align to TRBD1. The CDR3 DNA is TGCAGTGCTGCTACAGGGGCGATCAATCAGCCCCAGCATTTT. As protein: CSAATGAINQPQHF.